Each of the 12 T cell receptor beta chains below was sequenced from the same sample in a study of blood T cell repertoires in COVID-19. Generated by immunoSEQ multiplex PCR, the TCRdb table keeps only in-frame clones and is missing some. Seen here are about 400,000 clones, 70% to 90% observed once, and the top ten hold 1% to 1.5%. The sample taken for sequencing was peripheral blood. These receptors were obtained from a man aged 35 to 55 with acute or convalescent COVID-19.

The V and J genes are TRBV10-2 and TRBJ2-1; maybe TRBD2 (6 bases). The CDR3 totals 17 residues. Trimming took off 6 bases at V and 8 bases at J, with 26 bases between the two ends. The germline gives CDR1 WSHSY, CDR2 SAAADI. CDR3 sequence: CASRHNQTRRFTYEQFF. CDR3 bases: TGCGCCAGCAGACATAACCAGACTAGGAGATTTACGTATGAGCAGTTCTTC.

V is TRBV11-2 and J is TRBJ2-2; no clear D. The CDR3 is 14 residues long. The V end lost 3 bases, the J end lost 2 bases, and 7 bases lay between the germline ends. Per the germline V gene, CDR1 is SGHAT and CDR2 is FQNNGV. The CDR3 nucleotides read TGTGCCAGCAGCTTCGACTTTAACACCGGGGAGCTGTTTTTT. Translating gives CASSFDFNTGELFF.

The V and J genes are TRBV9 and TRBJ2-1; 9 nucleotides match TRBD2. J was trimmed by 5 bases and V by 4 bases; bases with no gene match: 10. The CDR3 has 16 amino acids. CDR1 is SGDLS and CDR2 is YYNGEE in the germline V gene. This CDR3 reads CASSSAGTSHDNEQFF. CDR3 coding DNA: TGTGCCAGCAGCTCCGCCGGGACTAGCCACGACAATGAGCAGTTCTTC.

This clone was counted a few times. This chain connects TRBV18 to TRBJ2-6; the match to TRBD2 covers 7 bases. This CDR3 region has 16 residues. Germline V lookup: CDR1 KGHSH, CDR2 LQKENI. J lost 2 bases, V lost 2 bases, and 3 bases had no gene match. CDR3 nucleotide sequence: TGTGCCAGCTCACCATTTAGCGGGCCTGGGGCCAACGTCCTGACTTTC. It specifies CASSPFSGPGANVLTF.

The chain combines TRBV7-9 with TRBJ2-7; 7 positions match TRBD1. CDR1 and CDR2 from the germline V gene are SEHNR and FQNEAQ (reference sequence). V lost 1 base and J lost 4; bases outside the gene matches: 1. The CDR3 has 13 residues. The DNA of the CDR3 is TGTGCCAGCAGCTTAGGGGACAGTTACGAGCAGTACTTC. Protein sequence: CASSLGDSYEQYF.

The rearrangement uses TRBV5-6 and TRBJ1-1, with no clear D. Germline V gene data show CDR1 as SGHDT and CDR2 as YYEEEE. This CDR3 region has 16 residues. V was trimmed by 0 bases and J by 3 bases, leaving 15 bases between them. Here the CDR3 reads CASSLVQVGDDTEAFF. The DNA for the CDR3 is TGTGCCAGCAGCTTGGTCCAGGTGGGAGACGACACTGAAGCTTTCTTT. Looking up the rest from reference TRBV5-6 and TRBJ1-1 gives the full variable domain: DAGVTQSPTHLIKTRGQQVTLRCSPKSGHDTVSWYQQALGQGPQFIFQYYEEEERQRGNFPDRFSGHQFPNYSSELNVNALLLGDSALYLCASSLVQVGDDTEAFFGQGTRLTVV.

This chain uses TRBV5-4 with TRBJ2-1; no reliable D call. CDR3 length equals 11 residues. Germline assignment: CDR1 SGHNT and CDR2 YYREEE (reference sequence). V shed 0 bases and J shed 10 bases, with 5 bases lying between them. CDR3 residues: CASSLGQEQFF. The CDR3 nucleotides are TGTGCCAGCAGCTTGGGGCAGGAGCAGTTCTTC.

As regards this clone: Other DNA sequences of this sample code for an identical CDR3. V is TRBV18 and J is TRBJ1-1; maybe TRBD1 (5 bases). V lost 2 bases and J lost 0, with 10 bases in between. This CDR3 region has 15 residues. The germline CDR1 and CDR2 sequences are KGHSH and LQKENI. The CDR3 sequence: CASSPSGQLNTEAFF. The CDR3 DNA is TGTGCCAGCTCACCATCCGGACAACTGAACACTGAAGCTTTCTTT.

This chain links TRBV20-1 with TRBJ2-7, with TRBD1 matching over 8 bases. From germline, CDR1 is DFQATT and CDR2 SNEGSKA (reference sequence). The ends lost 3 bases at V and 5 bases at J; junction bases unmatched: 9. The CDR3 extends over 14 amino acids. The CDR3 here is CSASPRTGFHEQYF. As DNA, the CDR3 is TGCAGTGCTAGTCCCCGGACAGGGTTCCACGAGCAGTACTTC.

This clone occurred once. The genes are TRBV19 and TRBJ1-5, with D maybe TRBD1 (6 bases). In germline, CDR1 is LNHDA, CDR2 SQIVND (reference sequence). The V end lost 7 bases, the J end lost 3 bases, and 10 bases lay between the germline ends. The CDR3 is 13 residues long. CDR3 nucleotides: TGTGCCAGTACGGACAGCCTCAATCAGCCCCAGCATTTT. The encoded protein is CASTDSLNQPQHF.

The V call is TRBV3-1 (or the pseudogene TRBV3-2), the J call TRBJ1-6, with a weak D call TRBD1 (5 bases). V gave up 3 bases and J gave up 8 bases, with 11 bases separating them. Germline lookup yields CDR1 LGHDT and CDR2 YNNKEL (reference sequence). The CDR3 runs to 14 residues. The CDR3 nucleotides read TGTGCCAGCAGCCAGGACACCTGGGATTCACCCCTCCACTTT. Protein: CASSQDTWDSPLHF.

This chain joins TRBV5-4 and TRBJ1-2, with D possibly being TRBD1 (5 bases). Germline assignment: CDR1 SGHNT and CDR2 YYREEE (reference sequence). V was trimmed by 5 bases and J by 4 bases, leaving 18 bases between them. The CDR3 totals 15 residues. CDR3 residues: CASRWDSRQPYGYTF. The CDR3, as DNA: TGTGCCAGCAGATGGGACTCCCGCCAGCCCTATGGCTACACCTTC.